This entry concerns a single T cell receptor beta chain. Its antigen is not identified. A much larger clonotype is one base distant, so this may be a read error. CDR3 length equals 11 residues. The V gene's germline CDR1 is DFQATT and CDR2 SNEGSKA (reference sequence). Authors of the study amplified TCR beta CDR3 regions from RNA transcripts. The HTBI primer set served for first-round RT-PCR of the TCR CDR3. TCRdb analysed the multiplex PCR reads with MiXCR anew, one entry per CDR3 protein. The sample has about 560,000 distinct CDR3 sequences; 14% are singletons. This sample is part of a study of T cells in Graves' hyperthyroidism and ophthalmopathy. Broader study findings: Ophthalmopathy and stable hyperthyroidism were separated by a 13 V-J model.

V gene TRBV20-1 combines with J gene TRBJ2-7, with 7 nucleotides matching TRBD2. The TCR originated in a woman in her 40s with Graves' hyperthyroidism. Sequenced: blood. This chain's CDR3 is CSVSGDYKQYF. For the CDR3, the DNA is TGCAGTGTTTCCGGGGACTACAAGCAGTACTTC.